Listed below are T cell receptor beta chains from one sample, sequenced in a study of blood T cell repertoires in COVID-19. Assay used: immunoSEQ multiplex PCR; TCRdb lists only in-frame clones, some missing. The sample includes 390,000 or so clones, about 86% of them seen just once. Sequencing was carried out using PBMCs or T cells enriched from blood (not recorded which). All receptors derive from a woman aged 45-60 years who had recovered from COVID-19. The CDR3 runs from the conserved cysteine through the conserved F or W. The D gene is left open where the match is weak. For some rows the clone size is stated as once, few or many, or as a class when expanded; others skip it.

TRBV18	-	TRBJ1-1	-	TGTGCCAGCTCACCCCCGAATTACAGGAACACTGAAGCTTTCTTT	CASSPPNYRNTEAFF
TRBV11-1	-	TRBJ2-7	TRBD1	TGTGCCAGCAGCCGGGACAGGCCCTACGAGCAGTACTTC	CASSRDRPYEQYF
TRBV5-1	-	TRBJ2-7	-	TGCGCCAGCAGCTTGCCACCTTGGACAGAAAACTCCTACGAGCAGTACTTC	CASSLPPWTENSYEQYF
TRBV28	-	TRBJ2-7	TRBD2	TGTGCCACCTCCGGGGGGGATTCCTACGAGCAGTACTTC	CATSGGDSYEQYF
TRBV30	-	TRBJ1-6	-	TGTGCCTGGACCAGGGATAATTCACCCCTCCACTTT	CAWTRDNSPLHF
TRBV7-2	-	TRBJ2-3	TRBD2	TGTGCCAGCAGCCCCCCGGCGGGGGACACAGATACGCAGTATTTT	CASSPPAGDTDTQYF
TRBV7-6	-	TRBJ2-1	TRBD2	TGTGCCAGCAGCTTTACTAGCGGGGTCAGTGAGCAGTTCTTC	CASSFTSGVSEQFF
TRBV5-6	-	TRBJ2-7	TRBD1	TGTGCCAGCAGCCGTAGGGACAGTTTCCTTGCCGAGCAGTACTTC	CASSRRDSFLAEQYF
TRBV28	few	TRBJ1-5	TRBD1	TGTGCCAGCAGTTTATTAGGGCAGGGGACAGGGGGTTTGGATCAGCCCCAGCATTTT	CASSLLGQGTGGLDQPQHF
TRBV5-4	few	TRBJ2-7	-	TGTGCCAGCAGCTTGGTTCAGGGCATCAACGAGCAGTACTTC	CASSLVQGINEQYF
TRBV11-2	once	TRBJ2-7	TRBD2	TGTGCCAGCAGCGCAGCGGGACTAGCGGGGTGGAGCTCCTACGAGCAGTACTTC	CASSAAGLAGWSSYEQYF
TRBV12-3/TRBV12-4	-	TRBJ1-5	TRBD1	TGTGCCAGCAGCCGGGGACAGAACCAGCCCCAGCATTTT	CASSRGQNQPQHF
TRBV6-5	-	TRBJ1-2	-	TGTGCCAGCAGTTATGAGCGAGGGAAGGGCTACACCTTC	CASSYERGKGYTF
TRBV7-2	-	TRBJ2-7	TRBD2	TGTGCCAGCAACCCTCCACGTAGAGCGGGGGGGCCGTACGAGCAGTACTTC	CASNPPRRAGGPYEQYF
TRBV7-2	-	TRBJ2-3	TRBD2	TGTGCCAGCACCCCCCCCGGGGGGGCTCGGTATACGCAGTATTTT	CASTPPGGARYTQYF
TRBV3-1/TRBV3-2	-	TRBJ2-5	TRBD2	TGTGCCAGCAGCCTGGCTAGCGGGGGCGAGACCCAGTACTTC	CASSLASGGETQYF
TRBV3-1/TRBV3-2	-	TRBJ2-5	-	TGTGCCAGCAGCCAAGCGAGTAGCGTTGAGACCCAGTACTTC	CASSQASSVETQYF
TRBV19	once	TRBJ1-2	TRBD1	TGTGCCAGTAGTACCCCCAGGGGGGACGGCTATGGCTACACCTTC	CASSTPRGDGYGYTF
TRBV19	-	TRBJ1-2	TRBD1	TGTGCCAGTAGTCCGAGGGACAGGGGGATCGATGGCTACACCTTC	CASSPRDRGIDGYTF
TRBV14	-	TRBJ1-1	-	TGTGCCAGCAGCCGATACCCAAGGGGTTGGGAAGCTTTCTTT	CASSRYPRGWEAFF